This passage covers 32 T cell receptor beta chains from one sample sequenced in a study of T cell changes during pregnancy in multiple sclerosis. Clones were read by immunoSEQ multiplex PCR, and TCRdb kept only the in-frame ones, dropping some. The sample holds fewer than 90,000 clones, about 94% seen once. The starting material was peripheral blood, obtained in the third trimester of pregnancy. The receptors derive from a female donor in good health, enrolled as a control in a pregnancy study.

J is TRBJ2-7 and V is TRBV7-8; D may be TRBD1 (6 bases). Trimming shortened V by 1 base and J by 2 bases, and 15 bases separated the two germline ends. From germline, CDR1 is SGHVS and CDR2 FQNEAQ. The CDR3 runs 16 residues. CDR3 region: CASSLEDGDNPYEQYF. As DNA, the CDR3 is TGTGCCAGCAGCTTAGAGGACGGGGACAACCCCTACGAGCAGTACTTC.

The chain couples TRBV11-2 to TRBJ2-1; D ambiguous. CDR1 is SGHAT, CDR2 FQNNGV, per germline. V was cut by 1 base and J by 10 bases, with 5 bases left in between. The CDR3 has 11 amino acids. For the CDR3, the DNA is TGTGCCAGCAGCTTAGTATTAGAGCAGTTCTTC. Encoded protein: CASSLVLEQFF.

The chain uses TRBV27 and TRBJ1-2; 8 bases map to TRBD1. Germline CDR1 and CDR2: MNHEY and SMNVEV (reference sequence). V shed 6 bases, J shed 2 bases, and the junction held 2 bases outside the gene matches. This CDR3 spans 13 amino acids. CDR3: CASSRQGNYGYTF. The CDR3 coding sequence is TGTGCCAGCAGCCGACAGGGGAACTATGGCTACACCTTC.

The rearrangement uses TRBV5-1 and TRBJ1-1; D remains ambiguous. There are 13 residues in the CDR3. Between the trimmed V and J ends, which lost 4 bases and 4 bases, there was a span of 11 bases. From germline, CDR1 is SGHRS and CDR2 YFSETQ. The CDR3 DNA reads TGCGCCAGCAGCGGCGGGGTAGGCACTGAAGCTTTCTTT. Amino acid sequence: CASSGGVGTEAFF.

The chain recombines TRBV5-1 with TRBJ2-1; possibly TRBD1 for D (5 bases). V gave up 3 bases and J gave up 0 bases, with 16 bases separating them. Germline CDR1 SGHRS, CDR2 YFSETQ. The CDR3 loop spans 17 amino acids. CDR3 region: CASSWTQGGSSYNEQFF. CDR3 DNA: TGCGCCAGCAGCTGGACCCAGGGTGGCTCCTCCTACAATGAGCAGTTCTTC.

The gene calls are TRBV6-5 and TRBJ2-3; D is perhaps TRBD1 (6 bases). Germline values: CDR1 MNHEY, CDR2 SVGAGI. V shed 9 bases and J shed 6 bases, with 13 bases lying between them. The CDR3 is 12 residues long. Here the CDR3 DNA reads TGTGCCAGTAGCGCAGGGGTGGATACGCAGTATTTT. Its protein is CASSAGVDTQYF.

V and J are TRBV7-9 and TRBJ2-5; 10 bases line up with TRBD2. Germline CDR1 is SEHNR and CDR2 is FQNEAQ (reference sequence). This CDR3 has 15 residues. V shed 1 base, J shed 3 bases, and the junction held 2 bases outside the gene matches. The CDR3 nucleotides are TGTGCCAGCAGCTTAGTAGGACTAGCGGAAGAGACCCAGTACTTC. Translated, it gives CASSLVGLAEETQYF. The entire variable domain, with the rest obtained from reference TRBV7-9 and TRBJ2-5, is as follows: DTGVSQNPRHKITKRGQNVTFRCDPISEHNRLYWYRQTLGQGPEFLTYFQNEAQLEKSRLLSDRFSAERPKGSFSTLEIQRTEQGDSAMYLCASSLVGLAEETQYFGPGTRLLVL.

CDR3 DNA: TGTGCCAGCAGGGACAGCGGGCGGGGGTACAATGAGCAGTTCTTC. Protein product: CASRDSGRGYNEQFF. The chain links TRBV5-6 to TRBJ2-1; tentative D call: TRBD2 (7 bases). The germline V gene encodes CDR1 SGHDT and CDR2 YYEEEE. CDR3 length equals 15 residues. Trimming removed 5 bases at V and 4 bases at J, with 16 bases between.

The chain uses TRBV19 and TRBJ2-6; 10 positions agree with TRBD1. The CDR3 is made up of 15 amino acids. Germline lookup yields CDR1 LNHDA and CDR2 SQIVND (reference sequence). With 7 bases clipped from V and 1 base from J, the junction kept 1 base outside the gene matches. For the CDR3, the DNA is TGTGCCAGTATGGGACAGGGGTCTGGGGCCAACGTCCTGACTTTC. Protein product: CASMGQGSGANVLTF.

V gene TRBV28 combines with J gene TRBJ2-7; 8 nucleotides align to TRBD1. The CDR3 loop spans 22 amino acids. Germline lookup yields CDR1 MDHEN and CDR2 SYDVKM. V was pared by 5 bases and J by 0 bases, with 27 bases of the junction left unmatched. CDR3 protein: CASSPLGGGRGLQKGSSYEQYF. CDR3 nucleotide sequence: TGTGCCAGCAGTCCCCTCGGGGGCGGCAGGGGGCTACAGAAGGGGAGCTCCTACGAGCAGTACTTC.

This clone has only a few counts. V gene TRBV20-1 combines with J gene TRBJ1-1; D uncertain. The V gene lost 6 bases and the J gene lost 5 bases, with 10 bases spanning the gap. This CDR3 comprises 11 residues. Germline CDR1 DFQATT, CDR2 SNEGSKA (reference sequence). CDR3 region: CSAQMRTEAFF. CDR3 coding DNA: TGCAGTGCCCAAATGCGGACTGAAGCTTTCTTT.

This clone was counted a few times. The rearrangement links TRBV5-4 to TRBJ1-1; 7 positions match TRBD1. The junction had 10 bases not matched to a gene; V was cut back by 3 bases and J by 5 bases. This CDR3 spans 15 amino acids. CDR1 is SGHNT, CDR2 YYREEE, per germline (reference sequence). CDR3 amino acids: CASSSSRGFVTEAFF. The CDR3 bases are TGTGCCAGCAGCTCCTCCAGGGGGTTCGTTACTGAAGCTTTCTTT.

The V and J genes are TRBV25-1 and TRBJ2-7; TRBD2 aligns across 11 bases. In germline, CDR1 is MGHDK, CDR2 SYGVNS. The ends lost 1 base at V and 6 bases at J; junction bases unmatched: 8. The length of the CDR3 is 16 residues. The DNA for the CDR3 is TGTGCCAGCAGTGAATCGGGTACTAGCGGGAGCCGCGAGCAGTACTTC. As protein: CASSESGTSGSREQYF.

The chain is built from TRBV28 and TRBJ2-5; D may be TRBD2 (6 bases). CDR3 length: 15 amino acids. Germline assignment: CDR1 MDHEN and CDR2 SYDVKM. V shed 7 bases and J shed 5 bases, with 20 bases lying between them. The CDR3 sequence is CASTRGGTSGETQYF. The DNA of the CDR3 is TGTGCCAGCACCCGTGGGGGGACGTCGGGGGAGACCCAGTACTTC.

This clone was recorded only once. This chain connects TRBV2 to TRBJ2-7; D possibly corresponds to TRBD2 (6 bases). V gave up 2 bases and J gave up 2 bases, with 13 bases separating them. Per the germline V gene, CDR1 is SNHLY and CDR2 is FYNNEI. This CDR3 is built from 15 residues. As DNA, the CDR3 is TGTGCCAGCAGTGAAATCGGGAGTCCTACCTACGAGCAGTACTTC. Its translation: CASSEIGSPTYEQYF.

The chain carries TRBV6-5 and TRBJ2-1, with TRBD1 identical over 8 bases. This CDR3 spans 14 amino acids. V was clipped by 6 bases and J by 4 bases; unmatched bases: 5. Germline loops: CDR1 MNHEY, CDR2 SVGAGI. The CDR3 sequence: CASSLGTGYNEQFF. CDR3 DNA sequence: TGTGCCAGCAGCCTTGGGACAGGTTACAATGAGCAGTTCTTC.

This clone occurred once. CDR3 DNA sequence: TGTGCCAGCAGCGGACTAGCGGAGGGGGGCACCGGGGAGCTGTTTTTT. Protein product: CASSGLAEGGTGELFF. V and J are TRBV4-2 and TRBJ2-2, with 10 bases fitting TRBD2. The CDR3 sequence is 16 residues long. Germline-derived CDR1 and CDR2 are LGHNA and YNFKEQ. V shed 5 bases and J 4 bases; nucleotides not matched to a gene: 7.

In this sample, this clone turned up a few times. V usage is TRBV28 and J usage is TRBJ2-3, with a weak D call TRBD2 (6 bases). Germline V lookup: CDR1 MDHEN, CDR2 SYDVKM. The CDR3 covers 15 residues. The V and J ends lost 0 bases and 4 bases respectively, with 11 bases between them. For the CDR3, the DNA is TGTGCCAGCAGTTTATGGGGCAGGGAGGCAGATACGCAGTATTTT. Amino acids: CASSLWGREADTQYF.

The chain combines TRBV25-1 with TRBJ1-5; a possible D gene is TRBD1 (5 bases). Trimming took 3 bases from V and 0 from J, leaving 12 bases between them. This CDR3 has 16 residues. Germline V gives CDR1 MGHDK, CDR2 SYGVNS. CDR3 nucleotides: TGTGCCAGCAGTGATTCCGGGGGGTATAGCAATCAGCCCCAGCATTTT. Translation gives CASSDSGGYSNQPQHF.

The V and J genes are TRBV5-6 and TRBJ1-5; 8 bases align to TRBD1. Germline-derived CDR1 and CDR2 are SGHDT and YYEEEE. The CDR3 consists of 15 residues. The junction had 7 bases not matched to a gene; V was cut back by 4 bases and J by 4 bases. CDR3 protein: CASSLFRDRNQPQHF. As DNA, the CDR3 is TGTGCCAGCAGCCTCTTCCGGGACAGGAATCAGCCCCAGCATTTT.

This clone was seen a single time. This rearrangement joins TRBV2 to TRBJ2-5; D unclear. Germline CDR1 and CDR2: SNHLY and FYNNEI. The CDR3 loop spans 12 amino acids. V was shortened by 3 bases and J by 5 bases, with 7 bases between the two germline ends. The CDR3 DNA follows: TGTGCCAGCAGTGAGAGGTCGGAGACCCAGTACTTC. The encoded protein is CASSERSETQYF. Based on the CDR3 plus reference TRBV2 and TRBJ2-5, the full variable domain is EPEVTQTPSHQVTQMGQEVILRCVPISNHLYFYWYRQILGQKVEFLVSFYNNEISEKSEIFDDQFSVERPDGSNFTLKIRSTKLEDSAMYFCASSERSETQYFGPGTRLLVL.

V usage is TRBV25-1 and J usage is TRBJ2-7; possibly TRBD2 for D (5 bases). Trimming removed 8 bases from V and 4 bases from J, with 6 bases in between. CDR3 length equals 10 residues. Germline lookup yields CDR1 MGHDK and CDR2 SYGVNS. This chain's CDR3 is CASGGYEQYF. The DNA for the CDR3 is TGTGCCAGCGGAGGTTACGAGCAGTACTTC.

This chain links TRBV18 with TRBJ1-5, with 10 bases that match TRBD1. The V gene end was trimmed by 4 bases and the J gene end by 7 bases; junction bases not matched to a gene: 4. There are 14 residues in the CDR3. Germline V gene lookup returns CDR1 KGHSH and CDR2 LQKENI. The CDR3 region has the DNA TGTGCCAGCTCACACGGACAGGGGGAACAGCCCCAGCATTTT. Its translation: CASSHGQGEQPQHF.

This chain connects TRBV6-5 to TRBJ2-7, with 7 bases matching TRBD1. Trimming removed 5 bases from V and 0 bases from J; junction bases left unmatched: 7. The CDR3 totals 15 residues. CDR1 and CDR2 from the germline V gene are MNHEY and SVGAGI. CDR3 loop: CASSGGRDSSYEQYF. The DNA of the CDR3 is TGTGCCAGCAGTGGCGGCCGGGACAGCTCCTACGAGCAGTACTTC.

The chain recombines TRBV27 with TRBJ2-1; D might be TRBD2 (6 bases). The CDR3 has 13 amino acids. The V end was cut by 6 bases, the J end by 4 bases, with 10 bases between. CDR1 and CDR2 (germline): MNHEY, SMNVEV (reference sequence). The CDR3, as DNA: TGTGCCAGCAGCCGGGGGTATTACAATGAGCAGTTCTTC. Amino acid sequence: CASSRGYYNEQFF.

This chain connects TRBV27 to TRBJ1-1; possibly TRBD1 for D (6 bases). V lost 2 bases to trimming and J lost 9 bases, with 13 bases between them. CDR1 and CDR2 from the germline V gene are MNHEY and SMNVEV (reference sequence). This CDR3 is 13 amino acids long. CDR3 nucleotide sequence: TGTGCCAGCAGTTTAAGGGGGGGCCTTAAAGCTTTCTTT. It specifies CASSLRGGLKAFF.

This chain links TRBV4-1 with TRBJ2-2; 12 positions agree with TRBD2. J lost 7 bases, V lost 2 bases, and 5 bases had no gene match. The CDR3 length is 16 residues. Per germline, CDR1 MGHRA and CDR2 YSYEKL. The CDR3 sequence: CASSQMTSGSGGELFF. Written as DNA, the CDR3 is TGCGCCAGCAGCCAAATGACTAGCGGGAGTGGCGGGGAGCTGTTTTTT.

The rearrangement links TRBV6-5 to TRBJ2-2; 7 bases line up with TRBD1. CDR3 length equals 13 residues. Germline V gene sequence: CDR1 MNHEY, CDR2 SVGAGI. V lost 6 bases, J lost 6 bases, and 4 bases stayed unmatched. The CDR3 bases are TGTGCCAGCAGCTCCGGACAGGCCGGGGAGCTGTTTTTT. Translation gives CASSSGQAGELFF.

V gene TRBV5-1 combines with J gene TRBJ2-1, with 12 nucleotides matching TRBD2. Germline values: CDR1 SGHRS, CDR2 YFSETQ. V dropped 2 bases and J dropped 4; count of bases not matched to a gene: 13. The CDR3 has 19 amino acids. Written as DNA, the CDR3 is TGCGCCAGCAGCTTCCGTTTGACTAGCGGGGGTGGGGTATACAATGAGCAGTTCTTC. It codes for CASSFRLTSGGGVYNEQFF.

The genes are TRBV5-4 and TRBJ2-1, with 7 bases lining up with TRBD2. Germline trimming cut 3 bases from V and 5 bases from J; bases unmatched to any gene: 5. CDR1 SGHNT and CDR2 YYREEE come from the germline V gene (reference sequence). The CDR3 runs to 14 residues. CDR3 loop: CASSSGLIDNEQFF. In nucleotides, the CDR3 is TGTGCCAGCAGCTCGGGACTAATTGACAATGAGCAGTTCTTC.

The chain couples TRBV6-5 to TRBJ2-7; 7 nucleotides match TRBD1. V shed 6 bases, J shed 2 bases, and the junction held 7 bases outside the gene matches. CDR1 is MNHEY and CDR2 is SVGAGI in the germline V gene. This CDR3 is 14 amino acids long. CDR3 DNA: TGTGCCAGCAGAGACAGGGACGGGACCTACGAGCAGTACTTC. The encoded protein is CASRDRDGTYEQYF.

This chain uses TRBV10-3 with TRBJ2-7; TRBD2 matches at 9 bases. Trimming cost V 0 bases and J 5 bases; bases outside gene matches: 5. Germline assignment: CDR1 ENHRY and CDR2 SYGVKD. The CDR3 length is 15 residues. CDR3 loop: CAISESSGSLDEQYF. The CDR3 bases are TGTGCCATCAGTGAGTCTAGCGGGAGTCTGGACGAGCAGTACTTC.